A selection of T cell receptor beta chains follows, all from one sample in a study of OX40 agonist ivuxolimab in advanced cancers. This table comes from immunoSEQ multiplex PCR, and its TCRdb copy is limited to in-frame clones, with some not included. The profile covers some 70,000 clones, with around four fifths appearing a single time and approximately 6% taken by the ten largest. Source: CD4+ or CD8+ T cells sorted from blood, taken in a trial of the OX40 agonist ivuxolimab. The receptors here all came from an adult with an advanced solid tumor such as melanoma, head and neck, liver or kidney cancer. Both conserved end residues are part of each CDR3. D genes are given only for firm matches. The size of a clone is reported for some rows only, either as once, few or many, or as a class for expanded clones.

CDR3 length	J gene	D gene	V gene	clone size	CDR3 protein	CDR3 DNA
14	TRBJ2-3	NA	TRBV27	NA	CASSLQGSTDTQYF	TGTGCCAGCAGTTTGCAAGGGTCCACAGATACGCAGTATTTT
15	TRBJ2-1	NA	TRBV2	NA	CASSEEAGGRSEQFF	TGTGCCAGCAGTGAAGAGGCAGGGGGGAGGTCTGAGCAGTTCTTC
12	TRBJ1-4	NA	TRBV4-1	NA	CASSQNGRKLFF	TGCGCCAGCAGCCAAAACGGGAGGAAACTGTTTTTT
15	TRBJ2-5	TRBD1	TRBV7-9	NA	CASSHPGQGLETQYF	TGTGCCAGCAGCCACCCGGGACAGGGGTTAGAGACCCAGTACTTC
15	TRBJ2-2	TRBD1	TRBV6-6	once	CASRGTGLNTGELFF	TGTGCCAGCAGGGGGACAGGGCTAAACACCGGGGAGCTGTTTTTT
13	TRBJ1-1	NA	TRBV9	NA	CASSAMFATEAFF	TGTGCCAGCAGCGCCATGTTTGCGACTGAAGCTTTCTTT
14	TRBJ1-2	TRBD1	TRBV5-1	NA	CASSQGTVNYGYTF	TGCGCCAGCAGCCAAGGGACAGTTAACTATGGCTACACCTTC
13	TRBJ2-7	NA	TRBV6-1	NA	CASSGRTYYEQYF	TGTGCCAGCAGTGGGCGAACCTACTACGAGCAGTACTTC
13	TRBJ2-3	TRBD2	TRBV10-3	NA	CAIRLAGGDTQYF	TGTGCCATCAGGCTAGCGGGTGGAGATACGCAGTATTTT
14	TRBJ1-2	TRBD1	TRBV7-8	NA	CASSATGEGYGYTF	TGTGCCAGCAGCGCGACAGGGGAAGGGTATGGCTACACCTTC
15	TRBJ1-1	TRBD1	TRBV28	once	CASSLFQGATTEAFF	TGTGCCAGCAGTTTATTTCAGGGGGCGACCACTGAAGCTTTCTTT
13	TRBJ2-3	NA	TRBV29-1	NA	CSVETGAADTQYF	TGCAGCGTCGAAACAGGAGCGGCAGATACGCAGTATTTT
16	TRBJ1-1	NA	TRBV19	NA	CASSIPARARGTEAFF	TGTGCCAGTAGTATCCCAGCCAGGGCAAGAGGGACTGAAGCTTTCTTT
19	TRBJ2-2	TRBD1	TRBV7-6	NA	CASSLFTPQGQGNTGELFF	TGTGCCAGCAGCCTATTTACCCCTCAGGGACAGGGTAATACCGGGGAGCTGTTTTTT
12	TRBJ2-3	NA	TRBV18	NA	CASSPPMDTQYF	TGTGCCAGCTCACCACCAATGGATACGCAGTATTTT
16	TRBJ1-3	NA	TRBV28	few	CASSSHTLSSGNTIYF	TGTGCCAGCAGTTCCCATACACTCAGCTCTGGAAACACCATATATTTT
14	TRBJ2-7	NA	TRBV29-1	once	CSVEGPGQGGEQYF	TGCAGCGTTGAAGGCCCGGGGCAGGGGGGCGAGCAGTACTTC
16	TRBJ2-3	NA	TRBV14	NA	CASSQGTGSSTDTQYF	TGTGCCAGCAGCCAAGGGACGGGTTCGAGCACAGATACGCAGTATTTT
12	TRBJ2-7	NA	TRBV4-2	NA	CASSHSQHEQYF	TGTGCCAGCAGCCACTCTCAACACGAGCAGTACTTC
13	TRBJ2-2	NA	TRBV28	NA	CASRQPSAGELFF	TGTGCCAGCAGGCAACCTAGTGCCGGGGAGCTGTTTTTT
15	TRBJ2-3	NA	TRBV28	few	CASSPAGRGTDTQYF	TGTGCCAGCAGTCCGGCGGGACGGGGCACAGATACGCAGTATTTT
16	TRBJ2-5	NA	TRBV21-1	NA	CASSNRDRLRQETQYF	TGTGCCAGCAGCAATCGGGACAGACTCCGACAAGAGACCCAGTACTTC
17	TRBJ1-6	TRBD1	TRBV11-2	NA	CASSRDRLSSYNSPLHF	TGTGCCAGCAGCCGGGACAGGCTGAGCTCCTATAATTCACCCCTCCACTTT
14	TRBJ2-2	NA	TRBV28	NA	CASSSTGNTGELFF	TGTGCCAGCAGCTCTACAGGGAACACCGGGGAGCTGTTTTTT
15	TRBJ1-4	TRBD1	TRBV28	NA	CASSPAGTGDEKLFF	TGTGCCAGCAGCCCAGCGGGGACAGGGGATGAAAAACTGTTTTTT
14	TRBJ2-3	TRBD2	TRBV6-6	NA	CASVKAGPGDTQYF	TGTGCCAGCGTGAAAGCGGGGCCAGGGGATACGCAGTATTTT
15	TRBJ2-3	NA	TRBV4-1	NA	CASSQDFTRMDTQYF	TGCGCCAGCAGCCAAGATTTTACCAGGATGGATACGCAGTATTTT
13	TRBJ2-1	NA	TRBV5-4	once	CASSLDLLGEQFF	TGTGCCAGCAGCTTGGACCTCTTGGGTGAGCAGTTCTTC
13	TRBJ2-1	NA	TRBV27	NA	CASSTGRYNEQFF	TGTGCCAGCAGTACAGGGCGCTACAATGAGCAGTTCTTC
14	TRBJ2-3	TRBD2	TRBV7-9	NA	CASSLRTSPDTQYF	TGTGCCAGCAGCTTGCGGACTAGCCCAGATACGCAGTATTTT
15	TRBJ2-1	NA	TRBV11-3	NA	CASSPGGRSYNEQFF	TGTGCCAGCAGCCCGGGGGGCAGGTCCTACAATGAGCAGTTCTTC
15	TRBJ2-2	TRBD2	TRBV6-6	NA	CASTGMGGKSGELFF	TGTGCCAGCACTGGGATGGGGGGGAAGAGCGGGGAGCTGTTTTTT
14	TRBJ1-2	NA	TRBV5-1	NA	CASSSRGTNYGYTF	TGCGCCAGCAGCTCGAGGGGAACAAACTATGGCTACACCTTC
17	TRBJ1-5	TRBD1	TRBV5-4	NA	CASSLEPQGAGWQPQHF	TGTGCCAGCAGCTTGGAGCCACAGGGGGCTGGATGGCAGCCCCAGCATTTT
16	TRBJ1-6	TRBD1	TRBV19	NA	CASSSQGAQGVSPLHF	TGTGCCAGTAGCTCGCAGGGGGCGCAAGGTGTTTCACCCCTCCACTTT
12	TRBJ2-3	NA	TRBV30	NA	CAWGSGTDTQYF	TGTGCCTGGGGGTCAGGGACAGATACGCAGTATTTT
12	TRBJ1-6	NA	TRBV2	few	CASSGHNSPLHF	TGTGCCAGCAGTGGCCATAATTCACCCCTCCACTTT
15	TRBJ2-3	NA	TRBV14	few	CASSQGRWRGDTQYF	TGTGCCAGCAGCCAAGGGCGCTGGAGGGGGGATACGCAGTATTTT
11	TRBJ2-1	NA	TRBV28	NA	CASSLGGEQFF	TGTGCCAGCAGTTTGGGGGGTGAGCAGTTCTTC
15	TRBJ1-4	TRBD1	TRBV5-1	NA	CASTPGTAGGEKLFF	TGCGCCAGCACCCCCGGGACAGCCGGAGGTGAAAAACTGTTTTTT
12	TRBJ2-3	NA	TRBV6-1	NA	CASSDSGDTQYF	TGTGCCAGCAGTGACTCAGGGGATACGCAGTATTTT
13	TRBJ1-1	NA	TRBV14	NA	CASSPFSHTEAFF	TGTGCCAGCAGCCCCTTCAGTCACACTGAAGCTTTCTTT
14	TRBJ2-5	NA	TRBV28	NA	CATAIAPKEETQYF	TGTGCCACAGCCATAGCCCCCAAAGAAGAGACCCAGTACTTC
14	TRBJ2-3	NA	TRBV6-5	NA	CASSYNRGADTQYF	TGTGCCAGCAGTTATAACCGGGGCGCAGATACGCAGTATTTT
15	TRBJ1-5	NA	TRBV15	NA	CATSRALGSNQPQHF	TGTGCCACCAGCAGGGCGTTGGGTAGCAATCAGCCCCAGCATTTT
19	TRBJ2-3	NA	TRBV27	NA	CASSIDGGRTSPGTDTQYF	TGTGCCAGCAGTATAGATGGGGGGAGGACGTCTCCGGGCACAGATACGCAGTATTTT
15	TRBJ2-3	TRBD2	TRBV7-9	few	CASSPLGGRGDTQYF	TGTGCCAGCAGCCCCCTGGGAGGGAGAGGCGATACGCAGTATTTT
18	TRBJ2-5	TRBD2	TRBV6-1	NA	CASSEVAPSGGYQETQYF	TGTGCCAGCAGTGAAGTGGCCCCTAGCGGGGGGTACCAAGAGACCCAGTACTTC
14	TRBJ1-2	NA	TRBV27	NA	CASSFLEGTYGYTF	TGTGCCAGCAGTTTTTTGGAGGGGACTTATGGCTACACCTTC
15	TRBJ1-3	NA	TRBV11-2	NA	CASSPSGGAGNTIYF	TGTGCCAGCAGCCCCTCCGGGGGGGCCGGAAACACCATATATTTT
17	TRBJ2-3	NA	TRBV4-2	NA	CASSQDGGGGGTDTQYF	TGTGCCAGCAGCCAAGATGGAGGGGGGGGCGGCACAGATACGCAGTATTTT
14	TRBJ1-5	TRBD1	TRBV27	NA	CASSRTGGGQPQHF	TGTGCCAGCAGTCGGACAGGGGGAGGCCAGCCCCAGCATTTT
14	TRBJ1-1	TRBD1	TRBV7-3	NA	CASSSTGADTEAFF	TGTGCCAGCAGCTCCACAGGGGCGGACACTGAAGCTTTCTTT
19	TRBJ2-6	TRBD2	TRBV4-3	NA	CASSQDLVLASSGANVLTF	TGCGCCAGCAGCCAAGATCTGGTACTAGCGAGCTCTGGGGCCAACGTCCTGACTTTC